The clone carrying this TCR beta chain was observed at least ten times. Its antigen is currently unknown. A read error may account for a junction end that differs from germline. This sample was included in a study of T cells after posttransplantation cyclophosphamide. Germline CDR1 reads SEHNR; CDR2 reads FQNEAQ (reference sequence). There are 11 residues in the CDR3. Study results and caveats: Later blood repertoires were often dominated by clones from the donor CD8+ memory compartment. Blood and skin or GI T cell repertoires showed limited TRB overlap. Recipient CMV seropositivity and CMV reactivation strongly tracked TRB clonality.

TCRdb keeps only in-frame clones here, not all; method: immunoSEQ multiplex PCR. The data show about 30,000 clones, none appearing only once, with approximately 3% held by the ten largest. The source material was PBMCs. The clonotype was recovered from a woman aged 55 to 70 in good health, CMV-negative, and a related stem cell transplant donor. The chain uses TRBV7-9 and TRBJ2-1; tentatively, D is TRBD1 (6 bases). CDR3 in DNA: TGTGCCAGCAAACTCGGACAGATCGCGGTCTTC. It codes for CASKLGQIAVF.